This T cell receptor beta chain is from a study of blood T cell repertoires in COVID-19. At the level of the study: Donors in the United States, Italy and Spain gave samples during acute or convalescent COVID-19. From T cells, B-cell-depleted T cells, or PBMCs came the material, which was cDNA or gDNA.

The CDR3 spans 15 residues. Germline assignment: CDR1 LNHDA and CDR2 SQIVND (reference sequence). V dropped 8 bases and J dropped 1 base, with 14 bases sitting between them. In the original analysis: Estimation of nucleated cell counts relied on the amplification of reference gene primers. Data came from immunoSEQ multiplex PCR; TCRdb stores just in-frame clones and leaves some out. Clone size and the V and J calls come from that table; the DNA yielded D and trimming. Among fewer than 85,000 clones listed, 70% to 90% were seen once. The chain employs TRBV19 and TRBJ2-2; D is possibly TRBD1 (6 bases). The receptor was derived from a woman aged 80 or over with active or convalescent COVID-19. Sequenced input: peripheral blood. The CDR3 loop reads CASQRKDRNTGELFF. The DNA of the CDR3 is TGTGCCAGTCAAAGAAAGGACAGGAACACCGGGGAGCTGTTTTTT.